One sample yielded the 28 T cell receptor beta chains listed below, sequenced in a study of human thymus T cells. The data were produced by immunoSEQ multiplex PCR, yet TCRdb's version contains in-frame clones alone and is incomplete. The repertoire consists of roughly 120,000 clones, with approximately 96% occurring once and the leading ten covering 0.02% to 0.03%. In corrective heart surgery, resections were taken, and these provided the thymus tissue. The specimen sequenced was thymus tissue. These TCRs come from a boy under three years old with a congenital heart defect but otherwise immunologically healthy.

The chain recombines TRBV6-6 with TRBJ1-3; D is possibly TRBD1 (5 bases). Germline V gene lookup returns CDR1 MNHNY and CDR2 SVGAGI (reference sequence). V lost 8 bases and J lost 7, with 18 bases in between. This CDR3 comprises 14 residues. The CDR3 DNA follows: TGTGCCAGCCATCCCCAGGGAAAGCGGAACACCATATATTTT. Translated, it gives CASHPQGKRNTIYF.

The rearrangement links TRBV28 to TRBJ2-7, with D uncertain. The CDR3 extends over 13 amino acids. V was pared by 2 bases and J by 5 bases, with 10 bases between. The germline gives CDR1 MDHEN, CDR2 SYDVKM. The CDR3 nucleotides read TGTGCCAGCAGTTTAGTGAAGCTAGACGAGCAGTACTTC. Amino acid sequence: CASSLVKLDEQYF. Complete variable domain (other parts from reference TRBV28 and TRBJ2-7): DVKVTQSSRYLVKRTGEKVFLECVQDMDHENMFWYRQDPGLGLRLIYFSYDVKMKEKGDIPEGYSVSREKKERFSLILESASTNQTSMYLCASSLVKLDEQYFGPGTRLTVT.

V gene TRBV2 combines with J gene TRBJ2-1; D unresolved. Germline CDR1 and CDR2: SNHLY and FYNNEI. This CDR3 has 16 amino acids. Trimming took 8 bases from V and 7 from J, leaving 24 bases between them. The CDR3 region is CASDFRHRAVRNEQFF. CDR3 DNA sequence: TGTGCCAGCGATTTCCGACATCGGGCGGTCCGGAATGAGCAGTTCTTC.

V is TRBV13 and J is TRBJ2-7, with TRBD1 matching 7 bases. This CDR3 is 15 amino acids long. The germline CDR1 and CDR2 sequences are PRHDT and FYEKMQ (reference sequence). J lost 4 bases, V lost 0 bases, and 6 bases had no gene match. This CDR3 is CASSLGGKGAYEQYF. The CDR3 DNA reads TGTGCCAGCAGCTTAGGCGGAAAGGGGGCTTACGAGCAGTACTTC.

This clone was observed a single time. The chain combines TRBV6-6 with TRBJ2-5; D tentatively reads TRBD1 or TRBD2 (5 bases each). Germline CDR1 and CDR2: MNHNY and SVGAGI (reference sequence). V was cut by 8 bases and J by 2 bases, with 15 bases left in between. The CDR3 length is 14 residues. CDR3 loop: CASRDHRAQETQYF. The DNA for the CDR3 is TGTGCCAGCCGGGACCACCGAGCTCAAGAGACCCAGTACTTC.

This chain connects TRBV7-2 to TRBJ2-3; 13 positions agree with TRBD2. CDR1 is SGHTA and CDR2 is FQGNSA in the germline V gene. CDR3 length: 15 residues. V lost 4 bases to trimming and J lost 4 bases; unmatched junction nucleotides: 2. CDR3 nucleotides: TGTGCCAGCAGCTCCGGGACTAGCGGGGCAGATACGCAGTATTTT. Translation gives CASSSGTSGADTQYF.

The chain couples TRBV4-1 to TRBJ2-7, with 10 positions matching TRBD1. V shed 3 bases and J 5 bases; nucleotides not matched to a gene: 4. Germline V gene lookup returns CDR1 MGHRA and CDR2 YSYEKL. The CDR3 length is 14 residues. The CDR3 nucleotides are TGCGCCAGCAGCCACCGGGACAGGGGACACGAGCAGTACTTC. Translated, it gives CASSHRDRGHEQYF.

The rearrangement joins TRBV4-1 to TRBJ1-6; D uncertain. The CDR3 totals 16 residues. V lost 1 base, J lost 3 bases, and 10 bases lay in between. Germline-derived CDR1 and CDR2 are MGHRA and YSYEKL. The CDR3 region has the DNA TGCGCCAGCAGCCAAGTGAGGGCGCTCTATAATTCACCCCTCCACTTT. This encodes CASSQVRALYNSPLHF.

J is TRBJ1-3 and V is TRBV28; D is ambiguous. CDR1 and CDR2 from the germline V gene are MDHEN and SYDVKM. CDR3 length: 13 residues. V dropped 5 bases and J dropped 4 bases, with 9 bases sitting between them. CDR3 in amino acids: CASSRTRGNTIYF. In DNA form, the CDR3 reads TGTGCCAGCAGTCGGACGAGGGGAAACACCATATATTTT.

V usage is TRBV13 and J usage is TRBJ2-5; 11 bases align to TRBD2. J gave up 7 bases and V 5 bases, and 12 bases lay outside the gene matches. This CDR3 is 16 amino acids long. CDR1 and CDR2 (germline): PRHDT, FYEKMQ (reference sequence). The CDR3 loop reads CASSESPSGGRGTQYF. The CDR3 DNA sequence: TGTGCCAGCAGCGAATCCCCTAGCGGGGGGCGGGGGACCCAGTACTTC.

The V and J genes are TRBV5-1 and TRBJ2-5, with D possibly being TRBD1 (7 bases). The CDR3 sequence is 16 residues long. Germline CDR1 is SGHRS and CDR2 is YFSETQ. The V end lost 3 bases, the J end lost 4 bases, and 19 bases lay between the germline ends. The CDR3 spells CASSSHLEGARETQYF. DNA of the CDR3: TGCGCCAGCAGCTCCCATTTGGAGGGGGCTCGAGAGACCCAGTACTTC.

This chain connects TRBV5-1 to TRBJ1-1, with 8 bases matching TRBD1. The V gene's germline CDR1 is SGHRS and CDR2 YFSETQ. The CDR3 contains 16 residues. V was clipped by 4 bases and J by 6 bases; unmatched bases: 14. CDR3 DNA: TGCGCCAGCAGCGCCGGGACAGGTCACTCTCGCGCTGAAGCTTTCTTT. Translated: CASSAGTGHSRAEAFF.

V usage is TRBV11-2 and J usage is TRBJ1-2; TRBD1 matches 8 bases. V trimming: 0 bases; J trimming: 9 bases; junction bases outside the gene matches: 6. Germline V gives CDR1 SGHAT, CDR2 FQNNGV. The CDR3 has 14 amino acids. DNA of the CDR3: TGTGCCAGCAGCTTAGACGAAGGGACAGGTTGCTACACCTTC. Translated, it gives CASSLDEGTGCYTF.

The chain uses TRBV18 and TRBJ1-1; D unclear. CDR3 length: 12 residues. Per germline, CDR1 KGHSH and CDR2 LQKENI. V dropped 4 bases and J dropped 8 bases, with 11 bases sitting between them. The CDR3 loop reads CASSLAGEEAFF. CDR3 nucleotide sequence: TGTGCCAGCTCACTTGCGGGTGAGGAAGCTTTCTTT.

V usage is TRBV7-2 and J usage is TRBJ2-1; the match to TRBD2 covers 8 bases. Germline V gives CDR1 SGHTA, CDR2 FQGNSA. This CDR3 comprises 14 residues. With V trimmed by 4 bases and J by 6 bases, 5 bases remained unmatched. The CDR3 region has the DNA TGTGCCAGCAGCTGGGCGGGGGGCCTCAATGAGCAGTTCTTC. It codes for CASSWAGGLNEQFF.

The chain joins TRBV18 to TRBJ2-1; the D gene is possibly TRBD1 (5 bases). V was clipped by 0 bases and J by 6 bases, with 9 bases between them. The CDR3 has 14 amino acids. Per germline, CDR1 KGHSH and CDR2 LQKENI. Here the CDR3 DNA reads TGTGCCAGCTCACCACCGGGGCAGGTCAATGAGCAGTTCTTC. The encoded protein is CASSPPGQVNEQFF.

CDR3 DNA sequence: TGTGCCAGCAGCCAAGACCGAGGGGCGGGGGGGCGTATTGAGCAGTTCTTC. Protein: CASSQDRGAGGRIEQFF. V and J are TRBV4-2 and TRBJ2-1; 9 bases align to TRBD2. CDR1 LGHNA and CDR2 YNFKEQ come from the germline V gene. V lost 0 bases, J lost 9 bases, and 12 bases stayed unmatched. The CDR3 consists of 17 residues.

The rearrangement links TRBV5-6 to TRBJ2-7; the D gene is possibly TRBD2 (6 bases). CDR3 length: 15 amino acids. V was cut by 5 bases and J by 2 bases, with 17 bases left in between. Germline CDR1 SGHDT, CDR2 YYEEEE. CDR3: CASREGDGSPYEQYF. CDR3 in DNA: TGTGCCAGCAGGGAAGGGGACGGGAGCCCCTACGAGCAGTACTTC.

This chain connects TRBV2 to TRBJ2-7; TRBD1 might be the D (7 bases). Trimming pared 6 bases from V and 3 bases from J, leaving 15 bases between. CDR1 is SNHLY and CDR2 is FYNNEI in the germline V gene. This CDR3 comprises 14 residues. DNA for the CDR3: TGTGCCAGCAGGCTAACAGGGGAGGTCTACGAGCAGTACTTC. Translation gives CASRLTGEVYEQYF.

This rearrangement joins TRBV5-5 to TRBJ2-7; unclear D gene. CDR3 size: 14 residues. Germline-derived CDR1 and CDR2 are SGHKS and YYEKEE (reference sequence). Trimming removed 0 bases from V and 1 base from J, with 8 bases in between. The CDR3 is CASSLGLRSYEQYF. For the CDR3, the DNA is TGTGCCAGCAGCTTGGGGTTGCGGTCCTACGAGCAGTACTTC. Full variable domain (missing parts from reference TRBV5-5 and TRBJ2-7): DAGVTQSPTHLIKTRGQQVTLRCSPISGHKSVSWYQQVLGQGPQFIFQYYEKEERGRGNFPDRFSARQFPNYSSELNVNALLLGDSALYLCASSLGLRSYEQYFGPGTRLTVT.

CDR3 amino acids: CASSPHPFQGASTEAFF. As DNA, the CDR3 is TGCGCCAGCAGCCCCCACCCCTTCCAGGGGGCGAGCACTGAAGCTTTCTTT. The V gene is TRBV4-1, the J gene TRBJ1-1, with 8 nucleotides matching TRBD1. Germline trimming cut 4 bases from V and 4 bases from J; bases unmatched to any gene: 14. This CDR3 comprises 17 residues. The germline V gene has CDR1 MGHRA and CDR2 YSYEKL.

The chain joins TRBV6-5 to TRBJ2-3; 11 bases agree with TRBD2. The V segment lost 4 bases and the J segment 5 bases; nucleotides outside the gene matches: 5. This CDR3 region has 15 residues. Germline V gene sequence: CDR1 MNHEY, CDR2 SVGAGI. Here the CDR3 DNA reads TGTGCCAGCAGTTCCGTAGCGGGGGGGGGAGATACGCAGTATTTT. Translating it yields CASSSVAGGGDTQYF.

This chain links TRBV4-1 with TRBJ1-4; 8 bases fit TRBD1. CDR3 length equals 15 residues. Germline CDR1 and CDR2: MGHRA and YSYEKL. V lost 4 bases to trimming and J lost 7 bases; unmatched junction nucleotides: 8. The CDR3 region has the DNA TGCGCCAGCAGCCGGAGCCAGGGGGCGGTTGAAAAACTGTTTTTT. Translating it yields CASSRSQGAVEKLFF.

The V gene is TRBV6-6, the J gene TRBJ2-1; the D is unclear. Trimming left V 0 bases short and J 6 bases short, with 15 bases between. This CDR3 region has 16 residues. Germline CDR1 reads MNHNY; CDR2 reads SVGAGI (reference sequence). CDR3: CASSYSTAEIGNEQFF. CDR3 in DNA: TGTGCCAGCAGTTACTCGACGGCAGAGATTGGCAATGAGCAGTTCTTC.

The rearrangement joins TRBV5-1 to TRBJ1-1, with a tentative D call TRBD1 (5 bases). The V and J ends lost 4 bases and 6 bases respectively, with 19 bases between them. This CDR3 spans 15 amino acids. Germline V CDR1 and CDR2: SGHRS, YFSETQ. Written as DNA, the CDR3 is TGCGCCAGCAGCACGGGCCCTCCAGGGCCCTCTGAAGCTTTCTTT. The encoded protein is CASSTGPPGPSEAFF.

The chain combines TRBV14 with TRBJ2-7; D is unclear. Germline-derived CDR1 and CDR2 are SGHDN and FVKESK. Trimming left V 1 base short and J 5 bases short, with 6 bases between. The CDR3 runs 12 residues. In DNA, the CDR3 is TGTGCCAGCAGCCAAGTCCAGAACGAGCAGTACTTC. Its protein product is CASSQVQNEQYF.

This clone was seen a few times. The CDR3 is CASSPGFQDYGYTF. In DNA, the CDR3 is TGTGCCAGCAGCCCGGGATTCCAGGACTATGGCTACACCTTC. This chain connects TRBV7-9 to TRBJ1-2; D remains ambiguous. This CDR3 comprises 14 residues. The ends were cut back, 5 bases at V and 3 bases at J, with 13 bases in the middle. Germline CDR1 and CDR2: SEHNR and FQNEAQ (reference sequence).

This clone was counted once. The chain recombines TRBV19 with TRBJ2-5, with 8 positions matching TRBD1. V lost 5 bases and J lost 4; bases outside the gene matches: 9. Germline V lookup: CDR1 LNHDA, CDR2 SQIVND (reference sequence). The CDR3 is made up of 15 amino acids. The CDR3 loop is CASSARDRSRETQYF. In nucleotides, the CDR3 is TGTGCCAGTAGTGCAAGGGACAGGTCTCGAGAGACCCAGTACTTC.